These T cell receptor beta chains were read from a single sample in a study of OX40 agonist ivuxolimab in advanced cancers. The table came from immunoSEQ multiplex PCR; TCRdb's copy has only in-frame clones and leaves some out. The repertoire consists of about 83,000 clones, with about 86% occurring once and the leading ten covering under 2%. The sequenced sample was CD4+ or CD8+ T cells sorted from blood, obtained in a trial of the OX40 agonist ivuxolimab. Receptor source: an adult with an advanced solid tumor such as melanoma, head and neck, liver or kidney cancer. CDR3s include the opening cysteine and the closing phenylalanine or tryptophan. Size tells how often a clone was seen (once, few, many) or the class of an expanded clone, and some rows leave it out.

TRBV2	TRBJ2-7	-	CASSLEGHLYF
TRBV5-6	TRBJ2-7	-	CASSLAGPYEQYF
TRBV18	TRBJ2-7	-	CASLPRDGRSEQYF
TRBV7-6	TRBJ2-7	once	CASSLGTSKGYEQYF
TRBV2	TRBJ2-7	-	CASALDSQFEQYF
TRBV5-1	TRBJ2-7	-	CASSPWRDRVGEQYF
TRBV11-1	TRBJ1-1	-	CASSPPGGRGTEAFF
TRBV30	TRBJ1-5	once	CRVKWDQPQHF
TRBV11-2	TRBJ2-3	-	CASSLNQITDTQYF
TRBV11-3	TRBJ1-2	-	CASSSSGYGYTF
TRBV7-8	TRBJ2-5	-	CASSLDRGLGETQYF
TRBV6-6	TRBJ1-3	-	CASRGDISGNTIYF
TRBV4-1	TRBJ1-2	-	CASSQSTDYGYTF
TRBV28	TRBJ1-6	-	CASSLTQDNSPLHF
TRBV19	TRBJ1-3	-	CASSIGTGTGNTIYF
TRBV7-2	TRBJ1-5	few	CASSFYLNQPQHF
TRBV5-1	TRBJ1-1	-	CASSLAGFTEAFF
TRBV11-2	TRBJ2-7	-	CASSLAPQGGTEQYF
TRBV7-3	TRBJ1-2	-	CASSSRQGVPYGYTF
TRBV7-3	TRBJ1-2	-	CASSSSSRQRGGYTF
TRBV6-5	TRBJ1-1	-	CASRGTGSDTEAFF
TRBV11-1	TRBJ2-7	-	CASSSTRTGEQYF
TRBV28	TRBJ1-1	-	CASRRSSGLRNTEAFF
TRBV7-9	TRBJ2-3	-	CASSLGASPDTQYF
TRBV23-1	TRBJ1-1	-	CASSQAGTGGTNTEAFF
TRBV19	TRBJ1-6	-	CAIGGYSYNSPLHF
TRBV5-4	TRBJ2-4	-	CASSLAGRNIQYF
TRBV7-3	TRBJ2-2	-	CASSPQGAGTGELFF
TRBV28	TRBJ2-4	-	CASSPRGRGGKNIQYF
TRBV29-1	TRBJ1-1	once	CSVTRGSVMNTEAFF
TRBV28	TRBJ1-4	-	CASSLRSDEKLFF